Shown below are 21 T cell receptor beta chains from a single sample sequenced in a study of CD8 T cells in Susac syndrome. With random hexamers, about 0.5 to 1 ug RNA was reverse transcribed. TCRdb re-analysed the immunoSEQ multiplex PCR reads in MiXCR, keeping a single row per CDR3 protein. The repertoire consists of 150,000 to 200,000 distinct CDR3 sequences, with approximately 95% occurring once and the leading ten covering around 0.092%. Sequencing was done on a sample of CD4+ T cells from PBMCs. The receptors were gathered from a human donor with Susac syndrome.

V and J are TRBV5-5 and TRBJ2-2, with 7 nucleotides matching TRBD1. V lost 4 bases and J lost 0; bases outside the gene matches: 6. The CDR3 has 16 amino acids. Germline CDR1 SGHKS, CDR2 YYEKEE (reference sequence). The CDR3 sequence is CASSEAGTANTGELFF. The CDR3 DNA reads TGTGCCAGCAGCGAGGCCGGGACAGCGAACACCGGGGAGCTGTTTTTT.

The rearrangement uses TRBV19 and TRBJ1-1; D gene ambiguous. CDR1 and CDR2 from the germline V gene are LNHDA and SQIVND (reference sequence). The V end was cut by 5 bases, the J end by 6 bases, with 19 bases between. The length of the CDR3 is 15 residues. CDR3 protein: CASSLIRNPPPEAFF. The CDR3 nucleotides read TGTGCCAGTAGTCTTATCAGGAATCCTCCTCCTGAAGCTTTCTTT.

This chain connects TRBV2 to TRBJ1-5; unclear D gene. From germline, CDR1 is SNHLY and CDR2 FYNNEI. The ends were cut back, 1 base at V and 0 bases at J, with 19 bases in the middle. The length of the CDR3 is 19 residues. The CDR3 DNA reads TGTGCCAGCAGTGAAGATCGACGCTCCTCCAGGTATAGCAATCAGCCCCAGCATTTT. Residues: CASSEDRRSSRYSNQPQHF.

The chain joins TRBV28 to TRBJ2-7; D gene uncertain. Deletions cut 4 bases from V and 2 bases from J, with 9 bases between. CDR3 length: 13 residues. Germline assignment: CDR1 MDHEN and CDR2 SYDVKM. In DNA, the CDR3 is TGTGCCAGCAGTTACCCCCACCCCTACGAGCAGTACTTC. Translated: CASSYPHPYEQYF.

The chain combines TRBV29-1 with TRBJ2-1; 8 bases line up with TRBD2. Germline V gene data show CDR1 as SQVTM and CDR2 as ANQGSEA. The CDR3 is made up of 11 amino acids. CDR3 nucleotides: TGCACCGGGGGGGCCTACAATGAGCAGTTCTTC. As protein: CTGGAYNEQFF.

This clonotype was counted once. This chain uses TRBV12-3 or TRBV12-4 with TRBJ1-6; D is uncertain. The CDR3 runs 15 residues. V was cut by 5 bases and J by 5 bases, with 13 bases left in between. The CDR3 coding sequence is TGTGCCAGCAGTCCCATGGCAAGCGATAATTCACCCCTCCACTTT. Translated: CASSPMASDNSPLHF.

This rearrangement joins TRBV11-2 to TRBJ1-1, with D unresolved. CDR1 and CDR2 from the germline V gene are SGHAT and FQNNGV. V lost 5 bases and J 0 bases, leaving 13 bases between the germline ends. This CDR3 comprises 15 residues. The CDR3 region is CASSLQPGMNTEAFF. CDR3 nucleotide sequence: TGTGCCAGCAGCCTACAGCCCGGTATGAACACTGAAGCTTTCTTT.

To note about this clonotype: The junction does not match germline at one end; this may be a read error. This chain joins TRBV29-1 and TRBJ1-2; the D is unclear. From germline, CDR1 is SQVTM and CDR2 ANQGSEA. The CDR3 sequence is 12 residues long. The CDR3 region is CSVGGNNYGHTF. In DNA form, the CDR3 reads TGCAGCGTTGGCGGAAATAACTATGGCCACACCTTC.

This chain uses TRBV11-1 with TRBJ1-3, with TRBD1 identical over 7 bases. Per germline, CDR1 SGHAT and CDR2 FQDESV (reference sequence). This CDR3 spans 17 amino acids. Trimming at V came to 5 bases and at J to 0 bases, leaving 10 bases not matched to a gene. CDR3 sequence: CASSAGDRSFSGNTIYF. DNA for the CDR3: TGTGCCAGCAGCGCGGGGGACAGATCCTTCTCTGGAAACACCATATATTTT.

This chain joins TRBV19 and TRBJ1-5; no reliable D call. Germline CDR1 LNHDA, CDR2 SQIVND (reference sequence). The V gene lost 6 bases and the J gene lost 6 bases, with 12 bases spanning the gap. The CDR3 is 13 residues long. The CDR3 reads CASSPIRGQPQHF. The DNA of the CDR3 is TGTGCCAGTAGCCCCATCCGGGGTCAGCCCCAGCATTTT.

The chain uses TRBV9 and TRBJ2-5; 14 bases agree with TRBD2. This CDR3 comprises 15 residues. Trimming took 2 bases from V and 5 from J; bases not matched to a gene: 2. The V gene's germline CDR1 is SGDLS and CDR2 YYNGEE. The CDR3 nucleotides are TGTGCCAGCAGCGTCGGACTAGCGGGGGGCGAGACCCAGTACTTC. The encoded protein is CASSVGLAGGETQYF.

The V call is TRBV9, the J call TRBJ1-6; 7 nucleotides align to TRBD1. The CDR3 runs to 14 residues. Germline V lookup: CDR1 SGDLS, CDR2 YYNGEE. V trimming: 5 bases; J trimming: 5 bases; junction bases outside the gene matches: 4. The chain's CDR3 is CASRQGFHNSPLHF. The CDR3 DNA reads TGTGCCAGCAGACAGGGGTTTCATAATTCACCCCTCCACTTT.

This clonotype has just one count. The V and J genes are TRBV7-2 and TRBJ2-2, with 11 bases that match TRBD1. The CDR3 has 17 amino acids. V shed 2 bases and J 7 bases; nucleotides not matched to a gene: 9. Germline CDR1 reads SGHTA; CDR2 reads FQGNSA. The CDR3 DNA is TGTGCCAGCAGCTTACGGGGACAGGGGGGTCGTGGCGGGGAGCTGTTTTTT. Translating gives CASSLRGQGGRGGELFF.

There are a few counts of this clonotype. This chain links TRBV20-1 with TRBJ2-5, with D hard to call. This CDR3 is 12 amino acids long. The V gene's germline CDR1 is DFQATT and CDR2 SNEGSKA (reference sequence). V was clipped by 1 base and J by 1 base, with 4 bases between them. CDR3 protein: CSARGPQETQYF. The DNA of the CDR3 is TGCAGTGCTAGAGGTCCCCAAGAGACCCAGTACTTC.

This chain joins TRBV30 and TRBJ2-5; D is unresolved. Germline-derived CDR1 and CDR2 are GTSNPN and SVGIG (reference sequence). V lost 0 bases and J lost 3, with 8 bases in between. This CDR3 has 13 amino acids. CDR3 residues: CAWSVRWEETQYF. In DNA form, the CDR3 reads TGTGCCTGGAGTGTACGTTGGGAAGAGACCCAGTACTTC.

The chain joins TRBV3-1 to TRBJ2-1, with 13 bases lining up with TRBD2. With V trimmed by 5 bases and J by 4 bases, 5 bases remained unmatched. The germline CDR1 and CDR2 sequences are LGHDT and YNNKEL (reference sequence). The CDR3 is 16 amino acids. CDR3 nucleotide sequence: TGTGCCAGCAGCGCAGGACTAGCGGGGGCATACAATGAGCAGTTCTTC. This encodes CASSAGLAGAYNEQFF.

J is TRBJ2-2 and V is TRBV13; D ambiguous. The V end lost 4 bases, the J end lost 4 bases, and 16 bases lay between the germline ends. The CDR3 covers 16 residues. Germline loops: CDR1 PRHDT, CDR2 FYEKMQ (reference sequence). The CDR3 bases are TGTGCCAGCAGCTCGCAATGGTCTGCTGGCACCGGGGAGCTGTTTTTT. Its translation is CASSSQWSAGTGELFF.

V and J are TRBV20-1 and TRBJ1-1; no definite D call. Looked up from germline, CDR1 is DFQATT and CDR2 is SNEGSKA (reference sequence). V lost 4 bases and J 2 bases, leaving 11 bases between the germline ends. The CDR3 covers 13 residues. CDR3 coding DNA: TGCAGTGCTACTACTGGAGACAACACTGAAGCTTTCTTT. Its protein product is CSATTGDNTEAFF.

V usage is TRBV5-6 and J usage is TRBJ1-2; TRBD1 aligns across 11 bases. CDR1 and CDR2 (germline): SGHDT, YYEEEE. V was pared by 4 bases and J by 4 bases, with 9 bases of the junction left unmatched. This CDR3 has 16 residues. Here the CDR3 DNA reads TGTGCCAGCAGCGGGGGGACAGGGGGTTTCTCCTATGGCTACACCTTC. Amino acids: CASSGGTGGFSYGYTF.

This chain links TRBV19 with TRBJ1-6, with unresolved D. The CDR3 totals 13 residues. CDR1 and CDR2 from the germline V gene are LNHDA and SQIVND (reference sequence). V lost 10 bases and J lost 5, with 12 bases in between. The CDR3 coding sequence is TGTGCCACCCGGGCCAGAGATAATTCACCCCTCCACTTT. Translation: CATRARDNSPLHF.

This chain connects TRBV29-1 to TRBJ1-6; unclear D gene. The CDR3 sequence is 13 residues long. V shed 4 bases and J shed 9 bases, with 13 bases lying between them. Germline-derived CDR1 and CDR2 are SQVTM and ANQGSEA. CDR3 protein: CSVGSGIGSPLHF. CDR3 bases: TGCAGCGTTGGTTCAGGTATCGGTTCACCCCTCCACTTT.